Shown below are 21 T cell receptor beta chains from a single sample sequenced in a study of CD8+ T cells in alopecia areata. Isolated RNA was reverse transcribed into cDNA used as the sequencing template. Produced via immunoSEQ multiplex PCR; TCRdb's table is partial and in-frame only. The table records 220,000 or so clones, 57% of them present only once. The specimen was CD4+ T cells sorted from blood, collected at week 0. The source is a human donor with alopecia areata.

The chain combines TRBV5-6 with TRBJ1-5; D call uncertain. Germline lookup yields CDR1 SGHDT and CDR2 YYEEEE. Trimming removed 1 base at V and 3 bases at J, with 5 bases between. The CDR3 loop spans 13 amino acids. For the CDR3, the DNA is TGTGCCAGCAGCTTGAGGTTCAATCAGCCCCAGCATTTT. It encodes CASSLRFNQPQHF.

The chain couples TRBV5-1 to TRBJ1-1; D is unresolved. V gave up 3 bases and J gave up 0 bases, with 9 bases separating them. CDR1 and CDR2 from the germline V gene are SGHRS and YFSETQ. The CDR3 length is 14 residues. Here the CDR3 reads CASSSGSMNTEAFF. The DNA of the CDR3 is TGCGCCAGCAGCTCCGGGTCCATGAACACTGAAGCTTTCTTT.

The genes are TRBV19 and TRBJ2-3; D possibly matches TRBD1 or TRBD2 (5 bases each). Trimming removed 7 bases from V and 0 bases from J, with 14 bases in between. The CDR3 has 15 residues. Germline-derived CDR1 and CDR2 are LNHDA and SQIVND (reference sequence). CDR3 nucleotides: TGTGCCAGTACCCTCGGGACCCGCAGCACAGATACGCAGTATTTT. As protein: CASTLGTRSTDTQYF.

Here the CDR3 reads CASSPQTGNYGYTF. The CDR3, as DNA: TGTGCCAGCAGCCCCCAGACAGGGAACTATGGCTACACCTTC. The chain employs TRBV5-4 and TRBJ1-2, with 7 bases aligning to TRBD1. Trimming took 4 bases from V and 2 from J; bases not matched to a gene: 5. The CDR3 sequence is 14 residues long. Germline CDR1 reads SGHNT; CDR2 reads YYREEE (reference sequence).

The V gene is TRBV6-5, the J gene TRBJ2-1; 14 nucleotides match TRBD2. The CDR3 totals 15 residues. V gave up 5 bases and J gave up 9 bases; unmatched junction bases: 6. Germline CDR1 is MNHEY and CDR2 is SVGAGI. Written as DNA, the CDR3 is TGTGCCAGCAGTCCGGGGACTAGCGGGAGAGGTGAGCAGTTCTTC. Amino acid sequence: CASSPGTSGRGEQFF.

In its sample, this clone was seen a few times. The CDR3 nucleotides read TGTGCCAGCAGTCTTTGGCCGGGACAGGGGGCCTACGAGCAGTACTTC. Encoded protein: CASSLWPGQGAYEQYF. This chain links TRBV27 with TRBJ2-7; TRBD1 agrees at 11 bases. There are 16 residues in the CDR3. Germline CDR1 is MNHEY and CDR2 is SMNVEV (reference sequence). V shed 5 bases and J 2 bases; nucleotides not matched to a gene: 8.

There are a few counts of this clone. J is TRBJ2-1 and V is TRBV30; TRBD2 might be the D (6 bases). Germline CDR1 is GTSNPN and CDR2 is SVGIG (reference sequence). The CDR3 has 17 amino acids. V was pared by 0 bases and J by 0 bases, with 15 bases between. CDR3 in amino acids: CAWSVGRGLSSYNEQFF. Written as DNA, the CDR3 is TGTGCCTGGAGTGTGGGTCGGGGGTTAAGCTCCTACAATGAGCAGTTCTTC.

The J gene is TRBJ2-2, the V gene TRBV7-2; 12 bases map to TRBD2. With V trimmed by 1 base and J by 1 base, 4 bases remained unmatched. Germline CDR1 and CDR2: SGHTA and FQGNSA. The CDR3 spans 18 residues. CDR3 sequence reads: CASSLVMTSGGNTGELFF. For the CDR3, the DNA is TGTGCCAGCAGCTTAGTTATGACTAGCGGGGGGAACACCGGGGAGCTGTTTTTT. The full variable domain, in which reference TRBV7-2 and TRBJ2-2 provide the parts outside the CDR3, is GAGVSQSPSNKVTEKGKDVELRCDPISGHTALYWYRQSLGQGLEFLIYFQGNSAPDKSGLPSDRFSAERTGGSVSTLTIQRTQQEDSAVYLCASSLVMTSGGNTGELFFGEGSRLTVL.

The rearrangement uses TRBV29-1 and TRBJ1-1; TRBD1 agrees at 7 bases. This CDR3 comprises 15 residues. The germline V gene has CDR1 SQVTM and CDR2 ANQGSEA. Unmatched junction bases numbered 11, after V lost 5 bases and J lost 2 bases. Here the CDR3 reads CSVSPGQWVNTEAFF. The CDR3 DNA reads as TGCAGCGTTTCCCCGGGACAGTGGGTTAACACTGAAGCTTTCTTT.

The V and J genes are TRBV30 and TRBJ2-1; 11 nucleotides agree with TRBD2. CDR3 length equals 15 residues. J gave up 2 bases and V 4 bases, and 4 bases lay outside the gene matches. Germline V gene lookup returns CDR1 GTSNPN and CDR2 SVGIG (reference sequence). CDR3 DNA: TGTGCCTGGATAATAGCGGGAGGGCCCTACAATGAGCAGTTCTTC. It translates to CAWIIAGGPYNEQFF.

The chain carries TRBV9 and TRBJ1-2; D possibly corresponds to TRBD1 (5 bases). V lost 3 bases, J lost 7 bases, and 13 bases lay in between. From germline, CDR1 is SGDLS and CDR2 YYNGEE. CDR3 length: 13 amino acids. The CDR3 sequence: CASSGGVLGGYTF. For the CDR3, the DNA is TGTGCCAGCAGCGGAGGGGTCCTGGGTGGCTACACCTTC.

V and J are TRBV29-1 and TRBJ2-3; 10 bases line up with TRBD2. The J segment lost 2 bases and the V segment lost 0 bases, leaving 8 bases of the junction unmatched. The CDR3 spans 17 residues. The germline CDR1 and CDR2 sequences are SQVTM and ANQGSEA. CDR3 loop: CSVEDRASGGNTDTQYF. In DNA, the CDR3 is TGCAGCGTTGAAGATCGGGCTAGCGGGGGAAACACAGATACGCAGTATTTT.

The rearrangement uses TRBV2 and TRBJ2-6; no clear D. Trimming shortened V by 3 bases and J by 4 bases, and 13 bases separated the two germline ends. The germline V gene encodes CDR1 SNHLY and CDR2 FYNNEI. This CDR3 region has 16 residues. The DNA of the CDR3 is TGTGCCAGCAGTGATTGGGCCCGTAGGGGGGCCAACGTCCTGACTTTC. It translates to CASSDWARRGANVLTF.

This chain uses TRBV6-1 with TRBJ2-4, with D perhaps matching TRBD2 (7 bases). V was clipped by 2 bases and J by 7 bases, with 12 bases between them. Per germline, CDR1 MNHNS and CDR2 SASEGT. The CDR3 consists of 14 residues. This CDR3 is CASSEPGGANIQYF. The DNA for the CDR3 is TGTGCCAGCAGTGAACCGGGGGGCGCGAACATTCAGTACTTC.

This chain uses TRBV30 with TRBJ1-1; D not certain. The CDR3 is 14 residues long. The germline V and J ends were trimmed by 3 bases and 0 bases, with 11 bases remaining between them. Germline assignment: CDR1 GTSNPN and CDR2 SVGIG (reference sequence). In DNA form, the CDR3 reads TGTGCCTGGAGCGACGGCGGGTTGAACACTGAAGCTTTCTTT. Protein sequence: CAWSDGGLNTEAFF.

This chain connects TRBV10-3 to TRBJ1-1; TRBD1 might be the D (6 bases). The germline V gene encodes CDR1 ENHRY and CDR2 SYGVKD. V was clipped by 0 bases and J by 11 bases, with 19 bases between them. The CDR3 runs 15 residues. The CDR3 here is CAISESKRQAPGAFF. In DNA form, the CDR3 reads TGTGCCATCAGTGAGTCCAAGAGACAGGCCCCTGGGGCTTTCTTT.

This clone appeared a few times. The V and J genes are TRBV10-3 and TRBJ2-2; 7 bases are a match to TRBD1. V lost 4 bases, J lost 6 bases, and 5 bases stayed unmatched. The CDR3 is 14 amino acids. Germline V gene sequence: CDR1 ENHRY, CDR2 SYGVKD. The CDR3 loop is CAISVLQGAGELFF. The CDR3 DNA reads as TGTGCCATCAGTGTCCTCCAGGGGGCCGGGGAGCTGTTTTTT.

The CDR3 here is CASSRRGQGTGELFF. The CDR3 coding sequence is TGTGCCAGCAGCCGTCGGGGACAGGGCACCGGGGAGCTGTTTTTT. The rearrangement uses TRBV7-2 and TRBJ2-2; 9 positions match TRBD1. The CDR3 sequence is 15 residues long. Germline-derived CDR1 and CDR2 are SGHTA and FQGNSA. With V trimmed by 5 bases and J by 4 bases, 5 bases remained unmatched.

The V gene is TRBV19, the J gene TRBJ2-2; no firm D call. CDR3 size: 13 residues. Trimming took off 7 bases at V and 1 base at J, with 7 bases between the two ends. Germline assignment: CDR1 LNHDA and CDR2 SQIVND (reference sequence). The CDR3 here is CASTRLNTGELFF. The CDR3 DNA follows: TGTGCCAGTACCCGATTGAACACCGGGGAGCTGTTTTTT.

J is TRBJ1-6 and V is TRBV25-1; 7 bases align to TRBD1. CDR3 length equals 15 residues. V shed 1 base, J shed 10 bases, and the junction held 7 bases outside the gene matches. Germline CDR1 and CDR2: MGHDK and SYGVNS. CDR3 region: CASSELGTAGSPLHF. The CDR3 region has the DNA TGTGCCAGCAGTGAATTGGGGACAGCAGGCTCACCCCTCCACTTT.

The rearrangement links TRBV18 to TRBJ1-4; D may be TRBD1 (5 bases). V lost 0 bases to trimming and J lost 4 bases, with 9 bases between them. Germline lookup yields CDR1 KGHSH and CDR2 LQKENI. The CDR3 has 15 residues. The CDR3 here is CASSPPPQGNEKLFF. The DNA for the CDR3 is TGTGCCAGCTCACCACCACCTCAGGGTAATGAAAAACTGTTTTTT.